This T cell receptor beta chain is from a study of breast tumors, draining lymph nodes, adjacent tissues. CDR1 is SGDLS and CDR2 is YYNGEE in the germline V gene. V was clipped by 0 bases and J by 6 bases, with 14 bases between them. This CDR3 is built from 15 residues. TCRdb used MiXCR to reprocess the multiplex PCR reads, holding one entry per CDR3 protein. The table includes about 35,000 distinct CDR3 sequences, over 30% detected once. The TCR comes from a female donor with breast cancer. Some clones in this sample may be carry-over from other donors' samples. Sequencing input: breast tumor tissue. This chain connects TRBV9 to TRBJ2-3, with a weak D call TRBD1 (5 bases). CDR3: CASSVGGAGRDTQYF. The CDR3 nucleotides are TGTGCCAGCAGCGTAGGTGGGGCAGGTAGGGATACGCAGTATTTT.